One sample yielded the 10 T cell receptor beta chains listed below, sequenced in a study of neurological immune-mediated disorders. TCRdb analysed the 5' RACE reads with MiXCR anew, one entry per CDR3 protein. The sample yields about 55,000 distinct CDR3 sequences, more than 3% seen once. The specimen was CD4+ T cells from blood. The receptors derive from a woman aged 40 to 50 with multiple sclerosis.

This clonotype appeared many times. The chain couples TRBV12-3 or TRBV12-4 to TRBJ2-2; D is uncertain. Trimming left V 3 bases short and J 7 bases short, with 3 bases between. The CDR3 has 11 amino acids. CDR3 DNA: TGTGCCAGCAGTTTCCTCGGGGAGCTGTTTTTT. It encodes CASSFLGELFF.

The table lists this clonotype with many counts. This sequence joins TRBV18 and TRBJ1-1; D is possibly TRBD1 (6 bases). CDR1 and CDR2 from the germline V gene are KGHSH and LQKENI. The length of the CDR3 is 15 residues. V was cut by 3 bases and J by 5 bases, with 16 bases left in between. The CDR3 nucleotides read TGTGCCAGCTCACCCCAACAAGGGGGTAGGACTGAAGCTTTCTTT. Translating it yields CASSPQQGGRTEAFF.

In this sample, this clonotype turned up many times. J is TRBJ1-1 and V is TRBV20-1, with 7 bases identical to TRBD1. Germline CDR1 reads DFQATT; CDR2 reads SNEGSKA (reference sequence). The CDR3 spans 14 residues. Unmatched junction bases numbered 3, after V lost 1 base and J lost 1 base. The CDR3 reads CSARGGQTNTEAFF. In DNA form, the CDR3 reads TGCAGTGCTAGAGGGGGACAGACGAACACTGAAGCTTTCTTT.

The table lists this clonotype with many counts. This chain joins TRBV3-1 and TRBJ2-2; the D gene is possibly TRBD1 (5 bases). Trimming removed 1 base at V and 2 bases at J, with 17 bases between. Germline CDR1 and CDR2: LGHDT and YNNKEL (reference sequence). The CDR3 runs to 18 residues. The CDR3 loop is CASSQAGLGRGNTGELFF. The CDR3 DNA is TGTGCCAGCAGCCAAGCTGGGTTGGGTAGGGGTAACACCGGGGAGCTGTTTTTT.

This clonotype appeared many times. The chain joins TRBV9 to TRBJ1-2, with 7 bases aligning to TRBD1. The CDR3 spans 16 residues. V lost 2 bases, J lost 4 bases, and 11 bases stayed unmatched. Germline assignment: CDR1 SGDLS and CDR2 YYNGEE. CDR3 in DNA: TGTGCCAGCAGCGTCGACAGGGTCGTGGTCGGCTATGGCTACACCTTC. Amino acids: CASSVDRVVVGYGYTF.

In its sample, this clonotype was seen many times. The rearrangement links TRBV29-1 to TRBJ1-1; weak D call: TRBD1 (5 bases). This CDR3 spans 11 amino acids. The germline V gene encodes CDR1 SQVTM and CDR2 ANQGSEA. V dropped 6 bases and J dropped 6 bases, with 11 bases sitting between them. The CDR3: CSVAFRAEAFF. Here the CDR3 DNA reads TGCAGCGTAGCTTTCAGGGCTGAAGCTTTCTTT.

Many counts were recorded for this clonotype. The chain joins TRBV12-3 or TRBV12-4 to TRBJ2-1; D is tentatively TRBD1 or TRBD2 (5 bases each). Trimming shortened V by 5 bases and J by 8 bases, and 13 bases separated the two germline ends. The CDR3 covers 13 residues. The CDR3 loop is CASSLPGLDEQFF. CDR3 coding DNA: TGTGCCAGCAGTCTCCCGGGGCTCGATGAGCAGTTCTTC.

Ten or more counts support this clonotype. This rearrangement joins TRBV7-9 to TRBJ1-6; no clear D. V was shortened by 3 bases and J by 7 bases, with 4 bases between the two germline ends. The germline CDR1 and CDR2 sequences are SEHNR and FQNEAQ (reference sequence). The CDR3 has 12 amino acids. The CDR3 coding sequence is TGTGCCAGCAGCTTCCAGAATTCACCCCTCCACTTT. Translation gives CASSFQNSPLHF.

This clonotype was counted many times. The CDR3 bases are TGTGCCAGCAGCCCACGACGGAACACTGAAGCTTTCTTT. Its translation: CASSPRRNTEAFF. The chain carries TRBV27 and TRBJ1-1; D not resolved. CDR1 and CDR2 from the germline V gene are MNHEY and SMNVEV (reference sequence). The CDR3 loop spans 13 amino acids. V was cut by 6 bases and J by 1 base, with 9 bases left in between.

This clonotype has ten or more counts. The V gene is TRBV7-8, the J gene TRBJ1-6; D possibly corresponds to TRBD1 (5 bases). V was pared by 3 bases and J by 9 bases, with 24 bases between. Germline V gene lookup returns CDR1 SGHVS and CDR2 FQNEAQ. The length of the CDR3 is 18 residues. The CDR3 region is CASSFGIQGRLSGSPLHF. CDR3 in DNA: TGTGCCAGCAGCTTTGGCATTCAGGGAAGACTTAGTGGTTCACCCCTCCACTTT.